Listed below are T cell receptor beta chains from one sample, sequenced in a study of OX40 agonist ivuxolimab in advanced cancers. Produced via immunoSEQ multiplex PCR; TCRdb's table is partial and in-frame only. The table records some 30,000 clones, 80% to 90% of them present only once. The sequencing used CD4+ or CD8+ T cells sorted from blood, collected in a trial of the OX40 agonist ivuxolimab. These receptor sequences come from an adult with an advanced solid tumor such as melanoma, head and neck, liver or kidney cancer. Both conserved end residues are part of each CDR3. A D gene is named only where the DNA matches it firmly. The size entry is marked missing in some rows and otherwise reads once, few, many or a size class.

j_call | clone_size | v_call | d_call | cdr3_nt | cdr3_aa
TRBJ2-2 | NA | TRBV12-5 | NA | TGTGCTAGTGGTTTGATACAGGGAGGCACCGGGGAGCTGTTTTTT | CASGLIQGGTGELFF
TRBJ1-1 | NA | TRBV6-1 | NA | TGTGCCAGCAGTCCCCAAAAGGAGAGAACTGAAGCTTTCTTT | CASSPQKERTEAFF
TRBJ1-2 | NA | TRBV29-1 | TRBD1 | TGCAGCGTTGGGGAGACAGGGGGCTTGATCTCTAATGGCTACACCTTC | CSVGETGGLISNGYTF
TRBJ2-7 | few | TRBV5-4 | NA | TGTGCCAGCAGCTTTTCCCAGGGTGGCTACGAGCAGTACTTC | CASSFSQGGYEQYF
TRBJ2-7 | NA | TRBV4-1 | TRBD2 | TGCGCCAGCAGCCAAGAAGCGCAGCGGGGGGCTCCGGTCTGCGAGCAGTACTTC | CASSQEAQRGAPVCEQYF
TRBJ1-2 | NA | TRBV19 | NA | TGTGCCAGTAGTACCAACCCCTGGGGCAATGGCTACACCTTC | CASSTNPWGNGYTF
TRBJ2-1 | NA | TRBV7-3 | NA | TGTGCCAGCAGCTTTCAACCCTACAATGAGCAGTTCTTC | CASSFQPYNEQFF
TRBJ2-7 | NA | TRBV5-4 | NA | TGTGCCAGCAGCTCCGGATCCTACGAGCAGTACTTC | CASSSGSYEQYF
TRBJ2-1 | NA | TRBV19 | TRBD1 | TGTGCCAGTACTTCCTCAGGGGGCTCCTACAATGAGCAGTTCTTC | CASTSSGGSYNEQFF
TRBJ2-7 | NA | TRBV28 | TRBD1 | TGTGCCAGCAGTTTGGACAGGGGAGCCTACGAGCAGTACTTC | CASSLDRGAYEQYF
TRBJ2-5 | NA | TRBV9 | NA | TGTGCCAGCAGCCCACTCGTGACTTTACAAGAGACCCAGTACTTC | CASSPLVTLQETQYF
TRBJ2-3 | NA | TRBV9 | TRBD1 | TGTGCCAGCAGCGTAGGGGGACAGGGGGCTGCAGATACGCAGTATTTT | CASSVGGQGAADTQYF
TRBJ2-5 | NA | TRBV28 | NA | TGTGCCAGCAGTGGGGGTCCGAGAACCTACCAAGAGACCCAGTACTTC | CASSGGPRTYQETQYF
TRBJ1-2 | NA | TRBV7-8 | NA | TGTGCCAGCAGCTCCGGGCGGTTAGCTAACTATGGCTACACCTTC | CASSSGRLANYGYTF